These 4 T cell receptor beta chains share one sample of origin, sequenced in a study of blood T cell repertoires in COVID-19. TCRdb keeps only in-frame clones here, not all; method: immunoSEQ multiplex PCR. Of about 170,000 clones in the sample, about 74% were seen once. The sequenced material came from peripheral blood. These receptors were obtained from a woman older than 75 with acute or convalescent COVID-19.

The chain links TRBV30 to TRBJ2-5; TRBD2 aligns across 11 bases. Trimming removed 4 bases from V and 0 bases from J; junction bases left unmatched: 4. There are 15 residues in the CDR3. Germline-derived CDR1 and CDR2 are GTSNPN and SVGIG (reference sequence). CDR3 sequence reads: CAWTGTSGDQETQYF. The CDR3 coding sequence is TGTGCCTGGACCGGGACTAGCGGAGACCAAGAGACCCAGTACTTC.

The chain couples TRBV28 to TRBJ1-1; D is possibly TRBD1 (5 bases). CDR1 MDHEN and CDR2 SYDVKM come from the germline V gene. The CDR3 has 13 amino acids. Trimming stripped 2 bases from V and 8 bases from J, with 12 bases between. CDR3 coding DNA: TGTGCCAGCAGTTTAACAGGCGCTAAAGAAGCTTTCTTT. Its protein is CASSLTGAKEAFF.

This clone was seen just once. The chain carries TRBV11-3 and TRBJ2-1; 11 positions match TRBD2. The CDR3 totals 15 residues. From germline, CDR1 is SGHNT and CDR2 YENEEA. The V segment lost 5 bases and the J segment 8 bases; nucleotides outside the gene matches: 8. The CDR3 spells CASSLTSGSAYEQFF. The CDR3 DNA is TGTGCCAGCAGCCTAACTAGCGGGAGTGCGTATGAGCAGTTCTTC.

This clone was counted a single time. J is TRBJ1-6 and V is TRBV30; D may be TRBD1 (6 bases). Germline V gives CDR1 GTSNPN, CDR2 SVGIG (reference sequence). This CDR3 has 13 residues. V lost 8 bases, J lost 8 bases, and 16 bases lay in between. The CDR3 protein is CAQGTGMHSPLHF. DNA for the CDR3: TGTGCCCAAGGAACAGGGATGCATTCACCCCTCCACTTT.